These 5 T cell receptor beta chains originate from one sample sequenced in a study of identifying expanded T cells in peripheral blood (dated by TCRdb to between 2019 and 2020). Receptors were amplified or captured by the immunoSEQ multiplex PCR assay. TCRdb retrieved this table from immuneACCESS and kept in-frame rearrangements only. Not all clones are present; in checked studies, unresolved V genes account for under half, and no reason is known for the remainder. The sample table records around 75,000 clones; roughly 88% of these occur just once. 3.3% of the sample rests with the top ten. Source material: blood. These receptors were collected from a person aged 18 to 70 in good health.

The chain joins TRBV9 to TRBJ2-2, with D possibly matching TRBD2 (6 bases). Trimming pared 6 bases from V and 3 bases from J, leaving 15 bases between. The CDR3 length is 15 residues. The V gene's germline CDR1 is SGDLS and CDR2 YYNGEE. In DNA form, the CDR3 reads TGTGCCAGCAAATGGGGGGAAGGGGACACCGGGGAGCTGTTTTTT. Amino acids: CASKWGEGDTGELFF.

J is TRBJ2-1 and V is TRBV18; weak D call: TRBD1 (6 bases). The V gene lost 2 bases and the J gene lost 2 bases, with 13 bases spanning the gap. The CDR3 contains 16 residues. Germline assignment: CDR1 KGHSH and CDR2 LQKENI. The CDR3 region has the DNA TGTGCCAGCTCACCAGGGGCGACAGGACCCTACAATGAGCAGTTCTTC. Translating gives CASSPGATGPYNEQFF.

This clone was found once. The chain joins TRBV10-3 to TRBJ1-2; no clear D gene. Between the trimmed V and J ends, which lost 4 bases and 7 bases, there was a span of 7 bases. Germline-derived CDR1 and CDR2 are ENHRY and SYGVKD. There are 11 residues in the CDR3. In DNA, the CDR3 is TGTGCCATCAGTGCAGGAGGTGGCTACACCTTC. It translates to CAISAGGGYTF.

This chain links TRBV9 with TRBJ2-1, with D perhaps matching TRBD2 (6 bases). Trimming took off 3 bases at V and 9 bases at J, with 22 bases between the two ends. Germline V CDR1 and CDR2: SGDLS, YYNGEE. The CDR3 is made up of 16 amino acids. The DNA for the CDR3 is TGTGCCAGCAGCGCCGGAGGCGGCGGGATGGGAGTTGAGCAGTTCTTC. As protein: CASSAGGGGMGVEQFF. The full variable domain, with the rest looked up from reference TRBV9 and TRBJ2-1, is DSGVTQTPKHLITATGQRVTLRCSPRSGDLSVYWYQQSLDQGLQFLIQYYNGEERAKGNILERFSAQQFPDLHSELNLSSLELGDSALYFCASSAGGGGMGVEQFFGPGTRLTVL.

This clone was detected only once. This chain uses TRBV9 with TRBJ2-5; TRBD2 might be the D (5 bases). The V end lost 4 bases, the J end lost 2 bases, and 15 bases lay between the germline ends. CDR1 and CDR2 (germline): SGDLS, YYNGEE. The CDR3 has 15 amino acids. CDR3 loop: CASSTHGGGQETQYF. The CDR3 DNA follows: TGTGCCAGCAGCACCCACGGAGGTGGGCAAGAGACCCAGTACTTC.